Listed below are T cell receptor beta chains from one sample, sequenced in a study of cytomegalovirus exposure and HLA in healthy donors. Assay: immunoSEQ multiplex PCR; the TCRdb copy retains only in-frame clones and omits some. The sample lists fewer than 120,000 clones, roughly 90% occurring once. Material: PBMCs. The receptor source for this set is a woman between 25 and 40 years old in good health and CMV-seropositive. CDR3s include the opening cysteine and the closing phenylalanine or tryptophan. D genes are given only for firm matches. Clone size is not always given. Where it is, it says once, few, many or a class for expanded clones.

d_gene: TRBD1; abundance: NA; v_gene: TRBV5-1; j_gene: TRBJ1-2; CDR3nt: TGCGCCAGCAGCTTAACCGGGACAGAAAGTTATGGCTACACCTTC; CDR3aa: CASSLTGTESYGYTF
d_gene: NA; abundance: NA; v_gene: TRBV18; j_gene: TRBJ1-3; CDR3nt: TGTGCCAGCTCAGTCAGGGCTGGGGCTGGAAACACCATATATTTT; CDR3aa: CASSVRAGAGNTIYF
d_gene: TRBD2; abundance: NA; v_gene: TRBV7-6; j_gene: TRBJ2-7; CDR3nt: TGTGCCAGCAGCACGACTAGCGGGGGGCGGCTCGAGCAGTACTTC; CDR3aa: CASSTTSGGRLEQYF
d_gene: TRBD2; abundance: NA; v_gene: TRBV4-3; j_gene: TRBJ2-2; CDR3nt: TGCGCCAGCAGCCCCCCTTGGGGGGGACCTTCCACCGGGGAGCTGTTTTTT; CDR3aa: CASSPPWGGPSTGELFF
d_gene: NA; abundance: NA; v_gene: TRBV12-5; j_gene: TRBJ1-1; CDR3nt: TGTGCTAGTGGTTTGGTAGGCGGGAACACTGAAGCTTTCTTT; CDR3aa: CASGLVGGNTEAFF
d_gene: NA; abundance: NA; v_gene: TRBV14; j_gene: TRBJ1-2; CDR3nt: TGTGCCAGCAGCCAAGCGTACTATGGCTACACCTTC; CDR3aa: CASSQAYYGYTF
d_gene: TRBD1; abundance: once; v_gene: TRBV19; j_gene: TRBJ2-7; CDR3nt: TGTGCCAGTAGTAACCGGGACAGCTCCTACGAGCAGTACTTC; CDR3aa: CASSNRDSSYEQYF
d_gene: NA; abundance: NA; v_gene: TRBV29-1; j_gene: TRBJ1-1; CDR3nt: TGCAGCGTTGAAGTTGGCCTGTGGAACACTGAAGCTTTCTTT; CDR3aa: CSVEVGLWNTEAFF
d_gene: NA; abundance: NA; v_gene: TRBV27; j_gene: TRBJ1-1; CDR3nt: TGTGCCACCGGGGAGGGGGTGAACACTGAAGCTTTCTTT; CDR3aa: CATGEGVNTEAFF
d_gene: NA; abundance: NA; v_gene: TRBV10-3; j_gene: TRBJ2-5; CDR3nt: TGTGCCATCAGTGAGGGTCAAGGCAACAGGCTTCAAGAGACCCAGTACTTC; CDR3aa: CAISEGQGNRLQETQYF
d_gene: NA; abundance: NA; v_gene: TRBV29-1; j_gene: TRBJ1-1; CDR3nt: TGCAGCGCGAGAGATTTTTTGGACACTGAAGCTTTCTTT; CDR3aa: CSARDFLDTEAFF
d_gene: TRBD1; abundance: once; v_gene: TRBV4-2; j_gene: TRBJ1-2; CDR3nt: TGTGCCAGCAGCCAAGAAGACAGGGGGGGGGTCTATGGCTACACCTTC; CDR3aa: CASSQEDRGGVYGYTF
d_gene: NA; abundance: NA; v_gene: TRBV4-2; j_gene: TRBJ1-4; CDR3nt: TGTGCCAGCAGCCAAGCCCCGGGAGGGCGTGATGAAAAACTGTTTTTT; CDR3aa: CASSQAPGGRDEKLFF
d_gene: NA; abundance: NA; v_gene: TRBV6-5; j_gene: TRBJ2-7; CDR3nt: TGTGCCAGCAGTTACACGGGGGGCGCCCCCTACGAGCAGTACTTC; CDR3aa: CASSYTGGAPYEQYF
d_gene: TRBD2; abundance: NA; v_gene: TRBV7-3; j_gene: TRBJ2-2; CDR3nt: TGTGCCAGCAGCTTAAACTTAGCGGGAGTGAATGGGGAGCTGTTTTTT; CDR3aa: CASSLNLAGVNGELFF
d_gene: NA; abundance: NA; v_gene: TRBV2; j_gene: TRBJ1-2; CDR3nt: TGTGCCAGCAACCTCAGGGGTCCGGATGGCTACACCTTC; CDR3aa: CASNLRGPDGYTF
d_gene: TRBD1; abundance: NA; v_gene: TRBV27; j_gene: TRBJ1-6; CDR3nt: TGTGCCAGCAGTCCGCTTGGACAGGGAGGGCGTTCACCCCTCCACTTT; CDR3aa: CASSPLGQGGRSPLHF
d_gene: TRBD1; abundance: once; v_gene: TRBV9; j_gene: TRBJ1-3; CDR3nt: TGTGCCAGCAGCCCGGGGGACAGACCTGGAAACACCATATATTTT; CDR3aa: CASSPGDRPGNTIYF
d_gene: NA; abundance: NA; v_gene: TRBV19; j_gene: TRBJ1-5; CDR3nt: TGTGCCAGTAGTACCACTGCAGGGTTGCCCCAGCATTTT; CDR3aa: CASSTTAGLPQHF
d_gene: NA; abundance: NA; v_gene: TRBV20-1; j_gene: TRBJ1-5; CDR3nt: TGCAGTGCTAGAGATGGCCTCCGTCAGCATTTT; CDR3aa: CSARDGLRQHF
d_gene: NA; abundance: few; v_gene: TRBV11-2; j_gene: TRBJ2-1; CDR3nt: TGTGCCAGCAGCTTGCAGTACAATGAGCAGTTCTTC; CDR3aa: CASSLQYNEQFF
d_gene: NA; abundance: NA; v_gene: TRBV7-6; j_gene: TRBJ2-2; CDR3nt: TGTGCCAGCAGCTATCGGTCAGGGGCGAACACCGGGGAGCTGTTTTTT; CDR3aa: CASSYRSGANTGELFF
d_gene: NA; abundance: NA; v_gene: TRBV11-2; j_gene: TRBJ1-2; CDR3nt: TGTGCCAGCAGCTTAGAAGGGGATGGATACACCTTC; CDR3aa: CASSLEGDGYTF
d_gene: NA; abundance: NA; v_gene: TRBV5-8; j_gene: TRBJ1-5; CDR3nt: TGTGCCAGCAGCCAGGGGTATAGCAATCAGCCCCAGCATTTT; CDR3aa: CASSQGYSNQPQHF
d_gene: TRBD1; abundance: NA; v_gene: TRBV5-6; j_gene: TRBJ2-1; CDR3nt: TGTGCCAGCAGCTTGATGGGACAGGGATATAACAATGAGCAGTTCTTC; CDR3aa: CASSLMGQGYNNEQFF
d_gene: TRBD2; abundance: NA; v_gene: TRBV6-5; j_gene: TRBJ2-1; CDR3nt: TGTGCCAGCAGAGCTACTAGCGGGAGGTCCAATGAGCAGTTCTTC; CDR3aa: CASRATSGRSNEQFF
d_gene: TRBD1; abundance: NA; v_gene: TRBV6-5; j_gene: TRBJ1-1; CDR3nt: TGTGCCAGCAGTTTCTCTCAGACAGGGCTCACTGAAGCTTTCTTT; CDR3aa: CASSFSQTGLTEAFF
d_gene: TRBD2; abundance: NA; v_gene: TRBV4-2; j_gene: TRBJ2-3; CDR3nt: TGTGCCAGCAGCCGGACGGGACTAGCGGGGGGGAATACGCAGTATTTT; CDR3aa: CASSRTGLAGGNTQYF
d_gene: NA; abundance: NA; v_gene: TRBV2; j_gene: TRBJ2-3; CDR3nt: TGTGCCAGCAGTGTACAGCCGCCGGGGACAGATACGCAGTATTTT; CDR3aa: CASSVQPPGTDTQYF
d_gene: TRBD2; abundance: NA; v_gene: TRBV7-7; j_gene: TRBJ2-3; CDR3nt: TGTGCCAGCAGCTCGGGACTAGGGCGCACAGATACGCAGTATTTT; CDR3aa: CASSSGLGRTDTQYF
d_gene: TRBD2; abundance: once; v_gene: TRBV4-1; j_gene: TRBJ2-7; CDR3nt: TGCGCCAGCAGCCAAGTCACTAGCGGAACCTACGAGCAGTACTTC; CDR3aa: CASSQVTSGTYEQYF
d_gene: TRBD2; abundance: NA; v_gene: TRBV11-2; j_gene: TRBJ2-1; CDR3nt: TGTGCCAGCAGCTACCAACTAGCGGGATTTGGCAATGAGCAGTTCTTC; CDR3aa: CASSYQLAGFGNEQFF
d_gene: NA; abundance: once; v_gene: TRBV5-1; j_gene: TRBJ1-2; CDR3nt: TGCGCCAGAGGCTTGCGCATGTTAGCTAACTATGGCTACACCTTC; CDR3aa: CARGLRMLANYGYTF